The 10 T cell receptor beta chains below all came from one sample that was sequenced in a study of CD8 T cells in ankylosing spondylitis. TCRdb passed the 5' RACE reads through MiXCR, listing each CDR3 protein once. The repertoire holds 300,000 to 400,000 distinct CDR3 sequences, with about 20% as singletons. The sample comprised blood, either unsorted or a sorted T cell fraction (not recorded which). These receptors came from a male donor with ankylosing spondylitis or in good health (not recorded which).

The CDR3 protein is CASSLVPSPSSTDTQYF. CDR3 nucleotides: TGTGCCAGCAGCTTAGTCCCATCCCCTTCTAGCACAGATACGCAGTATTTT. The rearrangement links TRBV11-2 to TRBJ2-3; no clear D gene. Trimming cost V 1 base and J 0 bases, with 14 bases left between them. This CDR3 is 17 amino acids long. CDR1 and CDR2 from the germline V gene are SGHAT and FQNNGV.

This chain links TRBV28 with TRBJ2-3; no clear D gene. Looked up from germline, CDR1 is MDHEN and CDR2 is SYDVKM. There are 17 residues in the CDR3. V was clipped by 1 base and J by 2 bases, with 16 bases between them. Here the CDR3 reads CASSLLGSRRLTDTQYF. DNA for the CDR3: TGTGCCAGCAGTTTATTGGGCTCCCGAAGACTCACAGATACGCAGTATTTT.

The chain links TRBV5-1 to TRBJ2-7; unclear D gene. The CDR3 is 13 amino acids. The V end was cut by 3 bases, the J end by 1 base, with 8 bases between. The germline V gene has CDR1 SGHRS and CDR2 YFSETQ. The CDR3 region is CASSSPPSYEQYF. The CDR3 DNA reads as TGCGCCAGCAGCTCCCCCCCGTCCTACGAGCAGTACTTC.

In its sample, this clonotype was seen a few times. The gene calls are TRBV9 and TRBJ2-1; no reliable D call. This CDR3 contains 13 residues. Trimming pared 4 bases from V and 6 bases from J, leaving 11 bases between. Germline values: CDR1 SGDLS, CDR2 YYNGEE. The chain's CDR3 is CASSRIGFNEQFF. The CDR3 DNA follows: TGTGCCAGCAGCAGGATTGGCTTCAATGAGCAGTTCTTC.

The chain links TRBV12-3 or TRBV12-4 to TRBJ1-1, with TRBD1 matching over 10 bases. There are 14 residues in the CDR3. The V and J ends lost 7 bases and 0 bases, in that order; junction bases with no gene match: 2. DNA of the CDR3: TGTGCCAGCACGGACAGGGGGATGAACACTGAAGCTTTCTTT. This sequence encodes CASTDRGMNTEAFF.

This clonotype was seen a handful of times. CDR3 in amino acids: CASSTYYEQYF. CDR3 sequence (DNA): TGTGCCAGCAGCACATATTACGAGCAGTACTTC. V usage is TRBV11-2 and J usage is TRBJ2-7; D remains unclear. This CDR3 has 11 amino acids. The V gene's germline CDR1 is SGHAT and CDR2 FQNNGV. Trimming stripped 5 bases from V and 4 bases from J, with 6 bases between.

The chain is built from TRBV4-2 and TRBJ2-2; D is ambiguous. V was shortened by 0 bases and J by 5 bases, with 10 bases between the two germline ends. Germline V lookup: CDR1 LGHNA, CDR2 YNFKEQ. This CDR3 comprises 15 residues. This CDR3 reads CASSQETDTTGELFF. CDR3 in DNA: TGTGCCAGCAGCCAAGAAACGGATACTACCGGGGAGCTGTTTTTT.

The CDR3 region is CSVTAGGLTYEQYF. The CDR3 DNA reads TGCAGCGTCACAGCGGGGGGCCTCACATACGAGCAGTACTTC. The chain couples TRBV29-1 to TRBJ2-7; TRBD2 matches 9 bases. Per germline, CDR1 SQVTM and CDR2 ANQGSEA. Losses at the gene ends were 6 bases for V and 4 bases for J; bases not matched to a gene: 10. This CDR3 region has 14 residues.

This clonotype was seen a handful of times. V gene TRBV29-1 combines with J gene TRBJ2-7; 9 bases are shared with TRBD1. V lost 4 bases, J lost 1 base, and 8 bases stayed unmatched. The V gene's germline CDR1 is SQVTM and CDR2 ANQGSEA. This CDR3 has 15 amino acids. Here the CDR3 reads CSVGDRDRASYEQYF. The CDR3 DNA reads as TGCAGCGTTGGCGATCGGGACAGGGCTTCCTACGAGCAGTACTTC.

This clonotype came up a few times. J is TRBJ2-5 and V is TRBV6-1, with 8 bases fitting TRBD1. CDR1 and CDR2 from the germline V gene are MNHNS and SASEGT. Trimming at V came to 6 bases and at J to 3 bases, leaving 3 bases not matched to a gene. The CDR3 spans 13 residues. CDR3 protein: CASRSTGEETQYF. The CDR3 DNA sequence: TGTGCCAGCAGATCGACAGGGGAAGAGACCCAGTACTTC.